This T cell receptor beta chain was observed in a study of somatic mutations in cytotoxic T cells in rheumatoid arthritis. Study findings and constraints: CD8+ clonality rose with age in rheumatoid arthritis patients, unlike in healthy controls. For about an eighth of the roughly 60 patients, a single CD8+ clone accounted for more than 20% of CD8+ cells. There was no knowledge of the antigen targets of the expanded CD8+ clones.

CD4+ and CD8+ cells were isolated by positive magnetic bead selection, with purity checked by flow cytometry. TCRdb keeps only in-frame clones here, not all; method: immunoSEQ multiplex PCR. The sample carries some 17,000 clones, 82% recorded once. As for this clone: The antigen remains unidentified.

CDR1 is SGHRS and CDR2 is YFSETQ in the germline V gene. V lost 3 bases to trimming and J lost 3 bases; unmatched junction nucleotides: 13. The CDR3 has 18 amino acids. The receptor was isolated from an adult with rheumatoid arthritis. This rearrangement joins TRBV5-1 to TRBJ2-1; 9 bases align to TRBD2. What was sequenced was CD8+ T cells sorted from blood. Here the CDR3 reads CASSYQVEAGGNYNEQFF. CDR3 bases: TGCGCCAGCAGCTACCAAGTGGAAGCGGGGGGTAACTACAATGAGCAGTTCTTC.